Included here is one TCR beta chain sequence, with context. The sample has other DNA sequences that encode this CDR3 too. The sample originates from a study of shared clonotypes between healthy human individuals. Sequenced by immunoSEQ multiplex PCR; TCRdb stores in-frame clones only, minus some. The repertoire holds roughly 1 million clones, with about 80% as singletons. The CDR3 has 13 residues. V shed 0 bases and J shed 2 bases, with 5 bases lying between them. Germline V gene sequence: CDR1 SGHRS, CDR2 YFSETQ. The rearrangement joins TRBV5-1 to TRBJ2-5; D is ambiguous. Specimen: memory CD4+ T cells from PBMCs. Documented subset: CD45RA-negative fraction. This TCR came from a man aged 18 to 29 in good health. Some clones in this sample may be carry-over from other donors' samples. CDR3 DNA: TGCGCCAGCAGCTTGGTCCCACAAGAGACCCAGTACTTC. The encoded protein is CASSLVPQETQYF. Variable domain in full (rest from reference TRBV5-1 and TRBJ2-5): KAGVTQTPRYLIKTRGQQVTLSCSPISGHRSVSWYQQTPGQGLQFLFEYFSETQRNKGNFPGRFSGRQFSNSRSEMNVSTLELGDSALYLCASSLVPQETQYFGPGTRLLVL.